A single sample gave rise to the 20 T cell receptor beta chains below, sequenced in a study of immune characterization of retroperitoneal liposarcoma. TCRdb redid the calling of the PCR reads with MiXCR, one entry per CDR3 protein. In the table there are roughly 920 distinct CDR3 sequences, 25% to 35% of which are singletons. The source material was tumor tissue. These receptors were taken from a male donor with retroperitoneal liposarcoma.

The chain employs TRBV7-6 and TRBJ2-3; D is ambiguous. This CDR3 region has 12 residues. Trimming stripped 4 bases from V and 4 bases from J, with 6 bases between. The germline V gene has CDR1 SGHVS and CDR2 FNYEAQ. CDR3 sequence (DNA): TGTGCCAGCAGCTCACGGCCAGATACGCAGTATTTT. Translated, it gives CASSSRPDTQYF.

This clonotype appeared a few times. The genes are TRBV6-1 and TRBJ1-6, with D unresolved. Germline CDR1 MNHNS, CDR2 SASEGT. CDR3 length equals 13 residues. V gave up 6 bases and J gave up 7 bases, with 10 bases separating them. CDR3 amino acids: CASRRSGNSPLHF. For the CDR3, the DNA is TGTGCCAGCAGACGATCGGGGAATTCACCCCTCCACTTT.

This clonotype is large in the sample. This chain connects TRBV6-5 to TRBJ2-5; D is unclear. This CDR3 comprises 14 residues. V gave up 2 bases and J gave up 5 bases, with 12 bases separating them. Germline V gene lookup returns CDR1 MNHEY and CDR2 SVGAGI. The CDR3 protein is CASSYGYLGETQYF. The CDR3 DNA follows: TGTGCCAGCAGTTACGGATATTTAGGGGAGACCCAGTACTTC.

The J gene is TRBJ2-1, the V gene TRBV28, with 12 bases that match TRBD2. The CDR3 contains 15 residues. Unmatched junction bases numbered 8, after V lost 6 bases and J lost 8 bases. CDR1 MDHEN and CDR2 SYDVKM come from the germline V gene. DNA for the CDR3: TGTGCCAGCAGCCCTAGCGGGAGGGCTCCCGATGAGCAGTTCTTC. Translation: CASSPSGRAPDEQFF.

The chain has TRBV11-3 and TRBJ2-4; D gene uncertain. The end of the DNA is better explained by TRBJ2-7, so the J call may be wrong. The CDR3 is made up of 12 amino acids. The germline gives CDR1 SGHNT, CDR2 YENEEA. The CDR3 region has the DNA TGTGCCAGCAGCTTTAGGGACTACGAGCAGTACTTC. Translation gives CASSFRDYEQYF.

By frequency in the sample, this clonotype is large. This sequence joins TRBV6-5 and TRBJ2-4; 10 nucleotides line up with TRBD1. Per the germline V gene, CDR1 is MNHEY and CDR2 is SVGAGI. Losses at the gene ends were 2 bases for V and 8 bases for J; bases not matched to a gene: 6. The CDR3 sequence is 15 residues long. CDR3: CASSYGQGEVDIQYF. In DNA, the CDR3 is TGTGCCAGCAGTTACGGACAGGGGGAAGTTGACATTCAGTACTTC.

This clonotype is termed large. This sequence joins TRBV6-1 and TRBJ2-1; possible D gene TRBD1, 5 bases. The CDR3 runs to 12 residues. Trimming took off 6 bases at V and 9 bases at J, with 12 bases between the two ends. CDR1 and CDR2 from the germline V gene are MNHNS and SASEGT. The CDR3 coding sequence is TGTGCCAGCAGAGACAGTTCCCGTGAGCAGTTCTTC. It specifies CASRDSSREQFF.

This clonotype was seen more than once but under ten times. The chain is built from TRBV28 and TRBJ2-3; D is perhaps TRBD1 (5 bases). The germline V gene encodes CDR1 MDHEN and CDR2 SYDVKM. Trimming pared 10 bases from V and 2 bases from J, leaving 16 bases between. This CDR3 has 14 amino acids. DNA for the CDR3: TGTGCCACCCAGGGTAGCCGTGACACAGATACGCAGTATTTT. This gives the protein CATQGSRDTDTQYF.

This clonotype was seen a handful of times. This chain links TRBV6-6 with TRBJ1-6, with a possible D match to TRBD1 (6 bases). The CDR3 totals 18 residues. Germline-derived CDR1 and CDR2 are MNHNY and SVGAGI (reference sequence). The germline V and J ends were trimmed by 0 bases and 3 bases, with 15 bases remaining between them. CDR3 DNA: TGTGCCAGCAGTTACTCGACGGCAGGGGCCCTCTATAATTCACCCCTCCACTTT. Translated, it gives CASSYSTAGALYNSPLHF.

V and J are TRBV10-1 and TRBJ2-3, with TRBD2 matching over 14 bases. The trim removed 0 bases at V and 2 bases at J, leaving 16 bases unmatched. This CDR3 has 22 amino acids. Germline V gene sequence: CDR1 WNHNN, CDR2 SYGVQD (reference sequence). The CDR3 bases are TGCGCCAGCAGTGAGTCGATCCGATGGACTAGCGGGGGGAATACATCCACAGATACGCAGTATTTT. The encoded protein is CASSESIRWTSGGNTSTDTQYF.

In its sample, this clonotype is large. This CDR3 is missing its conserved last phenylalanine or tryptophan, likely due to a read error. V and J are TRBV6-1 and TRBJ2-1; TRBD2 agrees at 11 bases. The assigned J gene may be wrong: the sequence end matches TRBJ2-5 better. This CDR3 has 15 residues. Germline assignment: CDR1 MNHNS and CDR2 SASEGT. CDR3 region: CASSEIAGGQETQYL. CDR3 bases: TGTGCCAGCAGTGAAATAGCGGGGGGGCAAGAGACCCAGTACCTC.

This clonotype is deemed large. The chain combines TRBV6-5 with TRBJ2-1; 13 nucleotides line up with TRBD2. With V trimmed by 8 bases and J by 10 bases, 17 bases remained unmatched. Germline V lookup: CDR1 MNHEY, CDR2 SVGAGI. This CDR3 contains 17 residues. CDR3 DNA: TGTGCCAGCCGGGCCGGGACTAGCGGGGCCAGGAGGGAGGAGCAGTTCTTC. Its translation: CASRAGTSGARREEQFF.

This rearrangement joins TRBV7-2 to TRBJ2-5; a possible D gene is TRBD2 (6 bases). Matching the DNA end better, TRBJ2-1 makes the J call doubtful. CDR3 length: 15 residues. The germline V gene has CDR1 SGHTA and CDR2 FQGNSA. CDR3 DNA: TGTGCCAGCAGCTTAGATGGCGGGGCCTACAATGAGCAGTTCTTC. Translation gives CASSLDGGAYNEQFF.

This clonotype is termed large (0.1 to 1%). The chain has TRBV7-4 and TRBJ2-1, with a tentative D call TRBD2 (6 bases). Near its end, the DNA agrees better with TRBJ2-7, so the J call may be wrong. CDR1 SGHVT and CDR2 SQSDAQ come from the germline V gene. This CDR3 is 17 amino acids long. This CDR3 is CASRRPAGLRSSYEQYF. CDR3 nucleotide sequence: TGTGCCAGCAGAAGACCCGCGGGGCTTCGATCCTCCTACGAGCAGTACTTC.

The chain employs TRBV7-1 and TRBJ2-1; D unclear. TRBV7-1 is given ORF status, its function remaining uncertain. The CDR3 covers 15 residues. Trimming removed 5 bases at V and 0 bases at J, with 11 bases between. The chain's CDR3 is CASSRTSSSYNEQFF. The CDR3 DNA is TGTGCCAGCAGCCGGACGTCAAGCTCCTACAATGAGCAGTTCTTC.

In its sample, this clonotype is large (0.1 to 1%). This rearrangement joins TRBV6-1 to TRBJ2-1; 9 bases are shared with TRBD2. The J call is uncertain, as TRBJ2-7 better fits the DNA end. In germline, CDR1 is MNHNS, CDR2 SASEGT. The CDR3 totals 16 residues. In DNA form, the CDR3 reads TGTGCCAGCAGTTCTCCCGGGACTAGCTCCTACAATGAGCAGTACTTC. Translation: CASSSPGTSSYNEQYF.

This clonotype is large by share. The CDR3 bases are TGTGCCAGCAGTTCTCCCGGGACTAGCTCCTACAATGAGCAGTTCTTC. Its translation: CASSSPGTSSYNEQFF. V and J are TRBV6-1 and TRBJ2-1; 8 bases fit TRBD2. V lost 5 bases to trimming and J lost 0 bases; unmatched junction nucleotides: 6. CDR1 is MNHNS and CDR2 is SASEGT in the germline V gene. The CDR3 has 16 amino acids.

This clonotype was recorded only once. The V gene is TRBV12-3 or TRBV12-4, the J gene TRBJ2-4, with D perhaps matching TRBD1 or TRBD2 (5 bases each). This CDR3 region has 17 residues. V lost 3 bases to trimming and J lost 0 bases, with 15 bases between them. The CDR3 is CASSLGTENIAKNIQYF. CDR3 bases: TGTGCCAGCAGTTTGGGGACGGAGAATATAGCCAAAAACATTCAGTACTTC.

This clonotype was counted only a few times. This sequence joins TRBV27 and TRBJ2-4; TRBD1 matches 9 bases. This CDR3 has 14 residues. Trimming at V came to 5 bases and at J to 6 bases, leaving 5 bases not matched to a gene. CDR1 is MNHEY and CDR2 is SMNVEV in the germline V gene (reference sequence). The CDR3: CASSIQGAGNIQYF. The DNA for the CDR3 is TGTGCCAGCAGTATACAGGGGGCGGGAAACATTCAGTACTTC.

V gene TRBV6-1 combines with J gene TRBJ2-1; D is perhaps TRBD1 (5 bases). CDR3 length: 11 residues. Germline lookup yields CDR1 MNHNS and CDR2 SASEGT. The V end was cut by 6 bases, the J end by 10 bases, with 10 bases between. For the CDR3, the DNA is TGTGCCAGCAGCACATGGGGCGAGCAGTTCTTC. Protein product: CASSTWGEQFF.